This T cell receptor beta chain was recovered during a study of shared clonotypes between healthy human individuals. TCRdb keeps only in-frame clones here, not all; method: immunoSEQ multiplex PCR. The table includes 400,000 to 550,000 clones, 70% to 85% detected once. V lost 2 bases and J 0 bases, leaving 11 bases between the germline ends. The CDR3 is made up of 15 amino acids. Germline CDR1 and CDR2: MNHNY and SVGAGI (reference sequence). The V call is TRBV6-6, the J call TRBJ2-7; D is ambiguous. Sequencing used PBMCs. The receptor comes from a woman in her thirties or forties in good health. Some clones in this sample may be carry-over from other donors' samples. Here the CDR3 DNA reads TGTGCCAGCAGTTACCCGGCGGTACACTCCTACGAGCAGTACTTC. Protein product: CASSYPAVHSYEQYF.